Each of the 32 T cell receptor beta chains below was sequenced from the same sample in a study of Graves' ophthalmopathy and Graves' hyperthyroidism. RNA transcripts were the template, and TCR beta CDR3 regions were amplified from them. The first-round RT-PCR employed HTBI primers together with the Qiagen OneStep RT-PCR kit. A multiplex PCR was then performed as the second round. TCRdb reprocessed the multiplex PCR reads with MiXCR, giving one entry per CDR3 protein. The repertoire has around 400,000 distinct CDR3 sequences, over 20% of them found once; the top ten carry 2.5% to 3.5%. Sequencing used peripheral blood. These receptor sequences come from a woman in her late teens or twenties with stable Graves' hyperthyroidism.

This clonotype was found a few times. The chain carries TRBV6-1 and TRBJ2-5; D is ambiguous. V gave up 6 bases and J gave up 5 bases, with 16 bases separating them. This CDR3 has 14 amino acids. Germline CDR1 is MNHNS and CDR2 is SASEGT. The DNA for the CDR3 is TGTGCCAGCAGCCAACGGCGACCGTTGGAGACCCAGTACTTC. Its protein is CASSQRRPLETQYF.

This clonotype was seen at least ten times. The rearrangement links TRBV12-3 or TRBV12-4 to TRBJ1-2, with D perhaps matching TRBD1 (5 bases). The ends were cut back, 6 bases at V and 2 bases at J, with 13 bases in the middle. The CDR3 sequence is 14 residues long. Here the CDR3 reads CASRRQGRNYGYTF. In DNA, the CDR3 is TGTGCCAGCAGGCGCCAGGGCAGGAACTATGGCTACACCTTC.

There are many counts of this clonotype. The CDR3 sequence is CASRTGASYEQYF. The CDR3 region has the DNA TGTGCCAGCAGAACCGGGGCCTCCTACGAGCAGTACTTC. The rearrangement links TRBV27 to TRBJ2-7; D could derive from TRBD1 or TRBD2 (5 bases each). The germline V gene has CDR1 MNHEY and CDR2 SMNVEV (reference sequence). Trimming shortened V by 6 bases and J by 0 bases, and 9 bases separated the two germline ends. The CDR3 consists of 13 residues.

The CDR3 sequence: CSAKEKSGRYEQYF. DNA of the CDR3: TGCAGTGCTAAAGAAAAAAGCGGGAGGTACGAGCAGTACTTC. The gene calls are TRBV20-1 and TRBJ2-7; 9 nucleotides align to TRBD2. The CDR3 length is 14 residues. Trimming at V came to 4 bases and at J to 4 bases, leaving 8 bases not matched to a gene. Germline CDR1 and CDR2: DFQATT and SNEGSKA (reference sequence).

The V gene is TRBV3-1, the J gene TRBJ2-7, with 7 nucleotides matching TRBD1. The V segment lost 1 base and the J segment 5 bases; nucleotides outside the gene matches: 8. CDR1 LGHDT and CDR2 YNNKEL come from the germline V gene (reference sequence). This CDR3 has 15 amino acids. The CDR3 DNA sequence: TGTGCCAGCAGCCAAGGTTGGGACAGTCACAACGAGCAGTACTTC. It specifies CASSQGWDSHNEQYF.

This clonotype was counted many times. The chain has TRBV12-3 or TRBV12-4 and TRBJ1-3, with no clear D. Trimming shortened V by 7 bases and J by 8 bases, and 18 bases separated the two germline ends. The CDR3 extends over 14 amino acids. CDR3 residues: CASTIGLGIHTIYF. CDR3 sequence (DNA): TGTGCCAGCACCATAGGATTAGGGATTCACACCATATATTTT.

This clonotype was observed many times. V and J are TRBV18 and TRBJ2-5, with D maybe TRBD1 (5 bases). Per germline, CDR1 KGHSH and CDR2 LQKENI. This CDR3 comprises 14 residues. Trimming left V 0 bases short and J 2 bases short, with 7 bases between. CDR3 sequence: CASSPPAGQETQYF. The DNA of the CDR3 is TGTGCCAGCTCACCACCGGCAGGGCAAGAGACCCAGTACTTC.

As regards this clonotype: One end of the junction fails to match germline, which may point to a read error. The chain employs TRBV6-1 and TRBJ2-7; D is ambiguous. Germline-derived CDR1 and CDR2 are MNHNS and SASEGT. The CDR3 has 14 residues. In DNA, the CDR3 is TGTGCCAGCAGTGAAAGTGGCAACCGCTACGAGCGGTACTTC. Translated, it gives CASSESGNRYERYF.

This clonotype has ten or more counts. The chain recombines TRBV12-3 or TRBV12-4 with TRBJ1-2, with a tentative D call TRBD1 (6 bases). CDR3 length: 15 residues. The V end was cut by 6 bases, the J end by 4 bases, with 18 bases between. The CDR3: CASSFHRDTFYGYTF. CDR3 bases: TGTGCCAGCAGCTTCCACAGGGACACCTTCTATGGCTACACCTTC.

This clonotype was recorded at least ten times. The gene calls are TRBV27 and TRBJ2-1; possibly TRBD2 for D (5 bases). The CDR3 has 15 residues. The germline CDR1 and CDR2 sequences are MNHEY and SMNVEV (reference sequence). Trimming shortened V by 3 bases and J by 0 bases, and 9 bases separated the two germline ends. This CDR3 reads CASSLLGSSYNEQFF. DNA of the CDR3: TGTGCCAGCAGTTTGTTGGGGAGCTCCTACAATGAGCAGTTCTTC.

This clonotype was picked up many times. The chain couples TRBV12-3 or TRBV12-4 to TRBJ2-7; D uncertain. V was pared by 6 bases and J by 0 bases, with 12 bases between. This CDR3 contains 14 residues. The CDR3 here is CASSQTVSSYEQYF. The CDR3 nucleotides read TGTGCCAGCAGCCAAACAGTGAGCTCCTACGAGCAGTACTTC.

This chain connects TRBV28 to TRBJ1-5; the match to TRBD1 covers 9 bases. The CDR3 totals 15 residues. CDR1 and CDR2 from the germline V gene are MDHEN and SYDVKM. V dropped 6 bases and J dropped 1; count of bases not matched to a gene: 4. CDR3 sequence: CASRRTGASNQPQHF. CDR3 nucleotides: TGTGCCAGCAGGCGGACAGGGGCGAGCAATCAGCCCCAGCATTTT.

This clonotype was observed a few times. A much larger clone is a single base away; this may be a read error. CDR3 bases: TGTGCCAGCAGTTACCTAGCGGGAGGGGCCAAAAACATTAAGTACTTC. It encodes CASSYLAGGAKNIKYF. The chain uses TRBV6-2 or TRBV6-3 and TRBJ2-4; 12 bases are a match to TRBD2. Germline-derived CDR1 and CDR2 are MNHEY and SVGEGT. This CDR3 has 16 amino acids.

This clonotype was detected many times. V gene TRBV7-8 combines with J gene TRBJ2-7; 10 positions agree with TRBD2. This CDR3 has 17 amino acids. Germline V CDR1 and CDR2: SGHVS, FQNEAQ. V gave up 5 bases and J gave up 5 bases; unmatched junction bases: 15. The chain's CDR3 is CASSTQTTSGMRDEQYF. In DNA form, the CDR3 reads TGTGCCAGCAGCACCCAAACAACTAGCGGGATGCGGGACGAGCAGTACTTC.

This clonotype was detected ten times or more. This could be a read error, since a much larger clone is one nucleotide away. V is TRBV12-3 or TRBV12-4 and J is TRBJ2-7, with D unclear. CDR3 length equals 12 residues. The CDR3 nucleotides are TGTGCCAGCGGTTTTTGGGAATACGAGCAGTACTTC. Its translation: CASGFWEYEQYF.

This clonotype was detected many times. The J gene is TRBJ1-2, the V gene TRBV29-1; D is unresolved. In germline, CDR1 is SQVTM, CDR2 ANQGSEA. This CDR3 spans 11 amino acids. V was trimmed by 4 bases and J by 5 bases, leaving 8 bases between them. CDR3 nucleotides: TGCAGCGTTGTTCGGGGATATGGCTACACCTTC. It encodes CSVVRGYGYTF.

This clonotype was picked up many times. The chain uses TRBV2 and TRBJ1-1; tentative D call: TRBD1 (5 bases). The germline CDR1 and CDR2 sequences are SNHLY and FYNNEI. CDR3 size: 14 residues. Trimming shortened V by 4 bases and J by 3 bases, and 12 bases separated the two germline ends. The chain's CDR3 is CASSAGTMDTEAFF. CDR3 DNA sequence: TGTGCCAGCAGTGCGGGGACGATGGACACTGAAGCTTTCTTT.

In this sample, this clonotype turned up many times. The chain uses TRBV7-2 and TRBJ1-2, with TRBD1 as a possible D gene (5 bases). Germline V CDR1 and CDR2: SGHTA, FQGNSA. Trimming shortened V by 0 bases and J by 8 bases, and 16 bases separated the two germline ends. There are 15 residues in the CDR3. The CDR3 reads CASSLAGRGVGGYTF. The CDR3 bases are TGTGCCAGCAGCTTAGCGGGAAGGGGCGTCGGGGGCTACACCTTC. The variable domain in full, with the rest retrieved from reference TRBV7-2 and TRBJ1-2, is GAGVSQSPSNKVTEKGKDVELRCDPISGHTALYWYRQSLGQGLEFLIYFQGNSAPDKSGLPSDRFSAERTGGSVSTLTIQRTQQEDSAVYLCASSLAGRGVGGYTFGSGTRLTVV.

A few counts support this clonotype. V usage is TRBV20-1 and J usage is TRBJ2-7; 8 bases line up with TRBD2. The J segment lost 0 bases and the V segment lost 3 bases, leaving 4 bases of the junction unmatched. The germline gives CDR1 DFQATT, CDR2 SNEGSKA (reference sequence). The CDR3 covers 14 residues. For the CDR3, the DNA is TGCAGTGCTAGGGAACGGGGGGGCTCCTACGAGCAGTACTTC. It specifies CSARERGGSYEQYF.

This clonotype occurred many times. The CDR3 nucleotides are TGTGCCAGCAGTGTTACAGGGGAGGCTGGAAACACCATATATTTT. Protein product: CASSVTGEAGNTIYF. The chain couples TRBV25-1 to TRBJ1-3; 7 nucleotides line up with TRBD1. This CDR3 has 15 residues. J was trimmed by 2 bases and V by 4 bases; bases with no gene match: 5. The germline CDR1 and CDR2 sequences are MGHDK and SYGVNS. The whole variable domain, filled in from reference TRBV25-1 and TRBJ1-3, reads EADIYQTPRYLVIGTGKKITLECSQTMGHDKMYWYQQDPGMELHLIHYSYGVNSTEKGDLSSESTVSRIRTEHFPLTLESARPSHTSQYLCASSVTGEAGNTIYFGEGSWLTVV.

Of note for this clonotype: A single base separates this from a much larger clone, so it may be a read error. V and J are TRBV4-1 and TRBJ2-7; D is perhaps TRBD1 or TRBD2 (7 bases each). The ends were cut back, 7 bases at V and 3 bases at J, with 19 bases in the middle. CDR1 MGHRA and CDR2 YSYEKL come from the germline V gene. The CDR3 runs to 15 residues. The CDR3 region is CASIYKAGQYYEQYF. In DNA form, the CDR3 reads TGCGCCAGCATCTACAAAGCGGGACAGTACTACGAGCAGTACTTC.

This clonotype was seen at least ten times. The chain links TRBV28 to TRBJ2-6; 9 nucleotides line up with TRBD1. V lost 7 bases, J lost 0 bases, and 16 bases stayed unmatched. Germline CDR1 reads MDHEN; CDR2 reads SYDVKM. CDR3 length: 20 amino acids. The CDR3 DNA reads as TGTGCCAGCACCCCCAGGGACAGGGTGGATCCCCACTCTGGGGCCAACGTCCTGACTTTC. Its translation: CASTPRDRVDPHSGANVLTF.

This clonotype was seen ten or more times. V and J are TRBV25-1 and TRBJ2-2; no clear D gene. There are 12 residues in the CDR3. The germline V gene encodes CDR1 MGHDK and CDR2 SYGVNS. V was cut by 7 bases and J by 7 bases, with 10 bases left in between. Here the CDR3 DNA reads TGTGCCAGCAAACTGGGGAACGGGGAGCTGTTTTTT. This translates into CASKLGNGELFF.

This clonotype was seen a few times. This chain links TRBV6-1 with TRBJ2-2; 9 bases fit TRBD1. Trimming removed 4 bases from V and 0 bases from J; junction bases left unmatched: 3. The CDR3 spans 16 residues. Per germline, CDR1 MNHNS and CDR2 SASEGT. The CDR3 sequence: CASSVRQGANTGELFF. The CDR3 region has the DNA TGTGCCAGCAGTGTACGACAGGGGGCGAACACCGGGGAGCTGTTTTTT.

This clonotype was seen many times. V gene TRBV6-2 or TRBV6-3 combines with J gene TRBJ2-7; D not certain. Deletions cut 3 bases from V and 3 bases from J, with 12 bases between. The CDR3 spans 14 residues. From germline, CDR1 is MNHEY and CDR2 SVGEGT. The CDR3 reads CASSYGDGIYEQYF. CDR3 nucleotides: TGTGCCAGCAGTTATGGCGATGGAATCTACGAGCAGTACTTC.

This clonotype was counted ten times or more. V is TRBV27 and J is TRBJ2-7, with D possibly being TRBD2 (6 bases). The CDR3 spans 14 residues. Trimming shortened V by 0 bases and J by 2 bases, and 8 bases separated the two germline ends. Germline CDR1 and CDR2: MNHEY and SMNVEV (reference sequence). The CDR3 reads CASSLSAGTYEQYF. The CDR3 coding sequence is TGTGCCAGCAGTTTATCGGCGGGAACCTACGAGCAGTACTTC.

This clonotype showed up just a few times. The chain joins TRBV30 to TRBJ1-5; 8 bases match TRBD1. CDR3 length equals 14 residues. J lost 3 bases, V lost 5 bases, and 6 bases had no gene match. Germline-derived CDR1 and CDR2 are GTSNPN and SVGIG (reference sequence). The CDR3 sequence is CAWDSGGDNQPQHF. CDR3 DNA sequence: TGTGCCTGGGATTCAGGGGGCGACAATCAGCCCCAGCATTTT. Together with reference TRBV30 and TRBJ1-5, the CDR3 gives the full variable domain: SQTIHQWPATLVQPVGSPLSLECTVEGTSNPNLYWYRQAAGRGLQLLFYSVGIGQISSEVPQNLSASRPQDRQFILSSKKLLLSDSGFYLCAWDSGGDNQPQHFGDGTRLSIL.

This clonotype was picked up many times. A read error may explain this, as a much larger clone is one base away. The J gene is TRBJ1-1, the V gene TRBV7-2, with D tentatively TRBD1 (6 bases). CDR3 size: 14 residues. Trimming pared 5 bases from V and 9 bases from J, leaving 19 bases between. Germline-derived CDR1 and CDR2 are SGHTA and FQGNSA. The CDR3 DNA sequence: TGTGCCAGCAGCGCTTACCCGTTGGACAGCCAAGCTTTCTTT. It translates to CASSAYPLDSQAFF.

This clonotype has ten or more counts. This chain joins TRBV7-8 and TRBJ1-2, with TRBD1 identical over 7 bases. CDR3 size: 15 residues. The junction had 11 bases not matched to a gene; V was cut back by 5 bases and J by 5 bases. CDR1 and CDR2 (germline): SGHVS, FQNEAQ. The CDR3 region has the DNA TGTGCCAGCAGCCAGGCAACCGGGACAGAATATGGCTACACCTTC. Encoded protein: CASSQATGTEYGYTF.

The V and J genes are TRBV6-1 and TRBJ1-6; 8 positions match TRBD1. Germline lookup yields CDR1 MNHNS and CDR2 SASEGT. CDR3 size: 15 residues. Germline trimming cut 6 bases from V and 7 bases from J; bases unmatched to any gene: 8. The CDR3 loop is CASRLTTGDNSPLHF. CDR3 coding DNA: TGTGCCAGCAGGTTGACGACAGGGGACAATTCACCCCTCCACTTT.

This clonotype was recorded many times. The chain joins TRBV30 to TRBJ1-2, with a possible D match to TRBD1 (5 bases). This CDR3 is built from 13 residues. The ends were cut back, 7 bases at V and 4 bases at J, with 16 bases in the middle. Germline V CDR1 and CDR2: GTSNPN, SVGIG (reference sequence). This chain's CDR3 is CAYHSGHLYGYTF. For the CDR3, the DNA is TGTGCCTACCATAGTGGACACCTCTATGGCTACACCTTC.

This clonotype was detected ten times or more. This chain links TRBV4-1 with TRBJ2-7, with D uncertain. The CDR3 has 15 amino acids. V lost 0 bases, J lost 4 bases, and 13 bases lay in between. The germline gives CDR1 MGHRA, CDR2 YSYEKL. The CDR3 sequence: CASSQDGGFGYEQYF. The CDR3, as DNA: TGCGCCAGCAGCCAAGACGGTGGGTTTGGGTACGAGCAGTACTTC.